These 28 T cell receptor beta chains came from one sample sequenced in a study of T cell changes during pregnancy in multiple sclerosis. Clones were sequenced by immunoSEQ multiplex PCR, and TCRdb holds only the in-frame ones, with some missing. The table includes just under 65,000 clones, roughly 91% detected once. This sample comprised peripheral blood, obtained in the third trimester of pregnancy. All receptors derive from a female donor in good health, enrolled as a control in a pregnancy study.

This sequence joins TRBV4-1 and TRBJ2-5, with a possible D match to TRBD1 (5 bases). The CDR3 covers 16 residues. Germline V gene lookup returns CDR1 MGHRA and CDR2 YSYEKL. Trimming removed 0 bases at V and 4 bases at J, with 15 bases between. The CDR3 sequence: CASSQEPPQGGETQYF. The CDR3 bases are TGCGCCAGCAGCCAAGAACCGCCCCAGGGTGGAGAGACCCAGTACTTC.

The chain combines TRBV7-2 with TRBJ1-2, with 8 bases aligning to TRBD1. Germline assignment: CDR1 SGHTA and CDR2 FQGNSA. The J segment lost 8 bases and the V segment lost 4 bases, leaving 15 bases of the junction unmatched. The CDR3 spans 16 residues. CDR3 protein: CASSSTFRGPGEGYTF. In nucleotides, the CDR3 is TGTGCCAGCAGCTCAACTTTCAGGGGGCCGGGTGAGGGCTACACCTTC.

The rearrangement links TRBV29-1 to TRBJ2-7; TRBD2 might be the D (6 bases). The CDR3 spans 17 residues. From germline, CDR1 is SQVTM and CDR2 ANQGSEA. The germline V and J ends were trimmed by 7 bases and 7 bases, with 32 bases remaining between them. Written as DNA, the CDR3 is TGCAGCGCTAACGGGGGTGGGGGTCGTTCTTATGTTGGAGAGCAGTACTTC. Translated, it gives CSANGGGGRSYVGEQYF.

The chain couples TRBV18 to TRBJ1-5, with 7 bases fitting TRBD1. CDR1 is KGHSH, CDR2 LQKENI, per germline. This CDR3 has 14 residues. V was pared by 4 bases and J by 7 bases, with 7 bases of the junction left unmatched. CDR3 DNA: TGTGCCAGCTCACGACAGGGTCGGGGGCAGCCCCAGCATTTT. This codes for CASSRQGRGQPQHF.

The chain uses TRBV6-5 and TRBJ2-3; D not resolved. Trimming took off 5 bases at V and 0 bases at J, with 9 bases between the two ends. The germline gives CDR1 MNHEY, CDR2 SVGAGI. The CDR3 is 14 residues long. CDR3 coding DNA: TGTGCCAGCAGTCTCGTCGGGAGCACAGATACGCAGTATTTT. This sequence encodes CASSLVGSTDTQYF.

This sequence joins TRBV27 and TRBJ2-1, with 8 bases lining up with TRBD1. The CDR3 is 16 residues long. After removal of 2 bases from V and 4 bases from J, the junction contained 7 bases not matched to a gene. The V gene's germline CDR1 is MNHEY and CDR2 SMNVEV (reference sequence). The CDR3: CASSLVADRVYNEQFF. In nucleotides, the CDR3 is TGTGCCAGCAGTTTAGTAGCGGACAGGGTTTACAATGAGCAGTTCTTC.

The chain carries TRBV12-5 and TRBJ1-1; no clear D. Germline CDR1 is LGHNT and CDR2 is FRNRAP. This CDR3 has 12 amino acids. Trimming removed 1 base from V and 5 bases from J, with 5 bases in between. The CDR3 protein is CASGLAGTEAFF. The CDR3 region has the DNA TGTGCTAGTGGTTTGGCCGGTACTGAAGCTTTCTTT.

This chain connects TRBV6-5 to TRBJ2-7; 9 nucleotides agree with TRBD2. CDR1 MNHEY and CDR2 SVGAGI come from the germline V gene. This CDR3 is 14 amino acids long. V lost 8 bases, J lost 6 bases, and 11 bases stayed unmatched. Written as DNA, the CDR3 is TGTGCCAGCCGCTCAGGGGCGGGGGGGGGCGAGCAGTACTTC. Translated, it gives CASRSGAGGGEQYF.

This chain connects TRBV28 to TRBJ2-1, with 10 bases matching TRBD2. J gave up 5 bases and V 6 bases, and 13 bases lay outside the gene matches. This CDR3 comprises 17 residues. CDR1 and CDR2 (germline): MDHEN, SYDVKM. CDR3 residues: CASSGLAEGGLDNEQFF. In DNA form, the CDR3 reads TGTGCCAGCAGCGGACTAGCGGAGGGGGGGCTGGACAATGAGCAGTTCTTC. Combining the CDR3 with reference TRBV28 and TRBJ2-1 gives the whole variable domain DVKVTQSSRYLVKRTGEKVFLECVQDMDHENMFWYRQDPGLGLRLIYFSYDVKMKEKGDIPEGYSVSREKKERFSLILESASTNQTSMYLCASSGLAEGGLDNEQFFGPGTRLTVL.

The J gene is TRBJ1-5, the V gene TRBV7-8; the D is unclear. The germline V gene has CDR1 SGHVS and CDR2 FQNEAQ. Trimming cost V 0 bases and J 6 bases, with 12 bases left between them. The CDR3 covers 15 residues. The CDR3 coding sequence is TGTGCCAGCAGCTTAGCAGGTCGAGGTGGTCAGCCCCAGCATTTT. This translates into CASSLAGRGGQPQHF.

The CDR3 reads CASSEAPGGGYTF. CDR3 nucleotides: TGTGCCAGCAGTGAAGCCCCAGGGGGAGGCTACACCTTC. The J gene is TRBJ1-2, the V gene TRBV6-1; TRBD1 aligns across 7 bases. The germline CDR1 and CDR2 sequences are MNHNS and SASEGT. V shed 0 bases and J 8 bases; nucleotides not matched to a gene: 3. This CDR3 spans 13 amino acids.

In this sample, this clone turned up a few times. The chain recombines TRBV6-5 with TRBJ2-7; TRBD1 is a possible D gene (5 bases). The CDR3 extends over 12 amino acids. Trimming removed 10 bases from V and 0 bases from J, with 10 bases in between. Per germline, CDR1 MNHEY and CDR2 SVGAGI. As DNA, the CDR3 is TGTGCCACTCACAGGAGCTCCTACGAGCAGTACTTC. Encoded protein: CATHRSSYEQYF.

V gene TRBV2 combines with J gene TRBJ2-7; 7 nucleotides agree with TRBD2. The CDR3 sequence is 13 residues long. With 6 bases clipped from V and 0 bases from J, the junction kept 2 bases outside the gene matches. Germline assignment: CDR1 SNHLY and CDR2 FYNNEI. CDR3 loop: CASRGGNSYEQYF. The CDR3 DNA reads TGTGCCAGCAGGGGGGGGAACTCCTACGAGCAGTACTTC.

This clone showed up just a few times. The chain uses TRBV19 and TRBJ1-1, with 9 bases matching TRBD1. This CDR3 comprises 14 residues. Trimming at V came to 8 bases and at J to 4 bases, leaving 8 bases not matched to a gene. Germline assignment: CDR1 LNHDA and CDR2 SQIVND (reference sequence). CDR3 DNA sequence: TGTGCCAGTTACCGGGACAGGGCATCCACTGAAGCTTTCTTT. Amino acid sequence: CASYRDRASTEAFF.

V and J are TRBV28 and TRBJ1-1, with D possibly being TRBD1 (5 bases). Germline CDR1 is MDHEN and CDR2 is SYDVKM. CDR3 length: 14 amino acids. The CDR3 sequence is CATPGPGVGTEAFF. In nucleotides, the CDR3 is TGTGCTACCCCAGGCCCGGGGGTCGGAACTGAAGCTTTCTTT. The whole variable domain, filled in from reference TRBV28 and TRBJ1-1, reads DVKVTQSSRYLVKRTGEKVFLECVQDMDHENMFWYRQDPGLGLRLIYFSYDVKMKEKGDIPEGYSVSREKKERFSLILESASTNQTSMYLCATPGPGVGTEAFFGQGTRLTVV.

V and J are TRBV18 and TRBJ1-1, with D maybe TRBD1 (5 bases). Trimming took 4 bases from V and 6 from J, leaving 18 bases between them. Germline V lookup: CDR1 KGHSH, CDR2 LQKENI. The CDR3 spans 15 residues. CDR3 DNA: TGTGCCAGCTCACTTAAAACGGGGGATGTGGCTGAAGCTTTCTTT. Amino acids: CASSLKTGDVAEAFF.

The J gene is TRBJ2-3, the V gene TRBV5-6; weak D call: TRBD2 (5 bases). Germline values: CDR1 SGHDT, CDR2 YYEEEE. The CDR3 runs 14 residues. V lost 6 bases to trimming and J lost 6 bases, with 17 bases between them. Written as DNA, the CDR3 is TGTGCCAGCACCTACCGTGGAGGACCCGATACGCAGTATTTT. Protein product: CASTYRGGPDTQYF.

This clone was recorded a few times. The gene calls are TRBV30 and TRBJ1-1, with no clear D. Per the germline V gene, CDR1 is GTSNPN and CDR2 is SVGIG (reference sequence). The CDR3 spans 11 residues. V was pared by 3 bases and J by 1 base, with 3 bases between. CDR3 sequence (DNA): TGTGCCTGGAGGGCGAACACTGAAGCTTTCTTT. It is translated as CAWRANTEAFF.

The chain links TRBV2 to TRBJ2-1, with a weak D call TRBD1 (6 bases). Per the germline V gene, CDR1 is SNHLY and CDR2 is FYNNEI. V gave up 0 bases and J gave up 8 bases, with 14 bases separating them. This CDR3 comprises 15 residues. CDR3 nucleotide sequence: TGTGCCAGCAGTGAAGCCCTACAGGGTAGCCATGAGCAGTTCTTC. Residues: CASSEALQGSHEQFF.

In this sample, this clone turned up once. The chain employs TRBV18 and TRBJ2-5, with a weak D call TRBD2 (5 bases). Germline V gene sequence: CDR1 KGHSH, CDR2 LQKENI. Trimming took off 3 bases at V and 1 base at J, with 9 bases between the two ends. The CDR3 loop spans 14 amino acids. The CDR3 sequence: CASSPVLGQETQYF. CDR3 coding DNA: TGTGCCAGCTCACCGGTACTAGGCCAAGAGACCCAGTACTTC.

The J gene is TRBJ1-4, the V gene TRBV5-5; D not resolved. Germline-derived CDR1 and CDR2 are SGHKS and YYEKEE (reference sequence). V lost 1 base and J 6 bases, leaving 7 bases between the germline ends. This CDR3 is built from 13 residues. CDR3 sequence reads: CASSLSVYEKLFF. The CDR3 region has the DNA TGTGCCAGCAGCTTGTCTGTTTATGAAAAACTGTTTTTT.

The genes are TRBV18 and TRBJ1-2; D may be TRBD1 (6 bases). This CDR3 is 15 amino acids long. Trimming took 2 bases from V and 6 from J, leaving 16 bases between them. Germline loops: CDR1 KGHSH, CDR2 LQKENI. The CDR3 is CASSPSTGLGNGYTF. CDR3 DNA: TGTGCCAGCTCACCATCTACAGGGCTCGGGAATGGCTACACCTTC.

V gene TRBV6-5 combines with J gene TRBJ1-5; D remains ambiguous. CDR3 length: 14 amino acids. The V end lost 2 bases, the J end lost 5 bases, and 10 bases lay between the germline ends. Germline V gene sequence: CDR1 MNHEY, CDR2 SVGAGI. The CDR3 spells CASSYVSVDQPQHF. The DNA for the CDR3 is TGTGCCAGCAGTTACGTGTCCGTTGATCAGCCCCAGCATTTT.

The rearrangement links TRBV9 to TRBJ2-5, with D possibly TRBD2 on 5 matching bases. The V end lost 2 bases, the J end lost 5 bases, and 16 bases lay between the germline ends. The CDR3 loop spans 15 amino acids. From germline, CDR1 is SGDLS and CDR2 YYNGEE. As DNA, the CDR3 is TGTGCCAGCAGCGTGGCGGGCCTCACGGGGGAGACCCAGTACTTC. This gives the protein CASSVAGLTGETQYF.

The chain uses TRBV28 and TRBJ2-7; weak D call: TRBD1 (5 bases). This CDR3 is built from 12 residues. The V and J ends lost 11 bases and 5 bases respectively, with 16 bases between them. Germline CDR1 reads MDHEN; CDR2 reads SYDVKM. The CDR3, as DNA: TGTGCCGAAAAGGGGTTTCTCCACGAGCAGTACTTC. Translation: CAEKGFLHEQYF.

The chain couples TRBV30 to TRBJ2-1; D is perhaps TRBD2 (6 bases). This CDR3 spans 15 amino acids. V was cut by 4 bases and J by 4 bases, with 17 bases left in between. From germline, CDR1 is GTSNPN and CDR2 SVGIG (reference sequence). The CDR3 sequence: CAWTVGGVSYNEQFF. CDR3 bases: TGTGCCTGGACAGTTGGCGGGGTATCGTACAATGAGCAGTTCTTC.

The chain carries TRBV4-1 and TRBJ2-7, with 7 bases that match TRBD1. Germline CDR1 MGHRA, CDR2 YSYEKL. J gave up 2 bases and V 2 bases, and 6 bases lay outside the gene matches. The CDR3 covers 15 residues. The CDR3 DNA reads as TGCGCCAGCAGCCAACCGACGGGACAGACCTACGAGCAGTACTTC. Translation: CASSQPTGQTYEQYF.

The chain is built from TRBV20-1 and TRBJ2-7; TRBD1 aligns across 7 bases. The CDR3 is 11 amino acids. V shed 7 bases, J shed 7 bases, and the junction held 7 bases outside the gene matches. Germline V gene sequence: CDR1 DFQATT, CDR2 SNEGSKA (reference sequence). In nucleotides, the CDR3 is TGCAGTGGACAGGGTCTTGGGGAGCAGTACTTC. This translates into CSGQGLGEQYF.